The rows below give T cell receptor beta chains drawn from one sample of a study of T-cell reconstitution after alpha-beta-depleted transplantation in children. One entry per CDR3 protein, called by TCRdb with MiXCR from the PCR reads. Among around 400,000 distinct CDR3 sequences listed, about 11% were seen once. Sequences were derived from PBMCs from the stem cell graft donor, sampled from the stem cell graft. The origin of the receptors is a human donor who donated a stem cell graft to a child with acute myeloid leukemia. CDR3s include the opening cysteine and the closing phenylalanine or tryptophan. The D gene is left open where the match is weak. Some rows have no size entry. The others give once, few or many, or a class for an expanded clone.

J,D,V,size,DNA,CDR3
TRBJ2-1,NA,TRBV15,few,TGTGCCACCAGCAGAGGATACAATGAGCAGTTCTTC,CATSRGYNEQFF
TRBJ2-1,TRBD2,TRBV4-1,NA,TGCGCCAGCAACAAGGAGGGACTAGCGGGGGGGCGAAATGAGCAGTTCTTC,CASNKEGLAGGRNEQFF
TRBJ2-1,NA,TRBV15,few,TGTGCCACCAGCAGGGGACGGGGTGAGCACAATGAGCAGTTCTTC,CATSRGRGEHNEQFF
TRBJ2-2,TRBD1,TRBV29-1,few,TGCAGCGGGGGGACAGGGACCGGGGAGCTGTTTTTT,CSGGTGTGELFF
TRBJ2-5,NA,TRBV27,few,TGTGCCAGCAGTACCGTCCGGAGTGGAGAGACCCAGTACTTC,CASSTVRSGETQYF
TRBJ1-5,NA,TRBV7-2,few,TGTGCCAGCAGCTTACTGGCGGATGTAAATCAGCCCCAGCATTTT,CASSLLADVNQPQHF
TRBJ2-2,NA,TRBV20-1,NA,TGCAGTGTTCTTAGCGGTAACACCGGGGAGCTGTTTTTT,CSVLSGNTGELFF
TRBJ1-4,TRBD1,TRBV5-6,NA,TGTGCCAGCAGCCTTCCGCCGGGACAGGGGACGACTAATGAAAAACTGTTTTTT,CASSLPPGQGTTNEKLFF
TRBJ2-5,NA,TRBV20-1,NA,TGCAGTGCGTGTACGGCGAGGGGCGAGACCCAGTACTTC,CSACTARGETQYF
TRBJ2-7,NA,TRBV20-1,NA,TGCAGTGCTCCCCGTTCAGGTAGCGCTACCTACGAGCAGTACTTC,CSAPRSGSATYEQYF
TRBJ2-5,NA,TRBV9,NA,TGTGCCAGCAGCGCGACTCCACGAGGCCAAGAGACCCAGTACTTC,CASSATPRGQETQYF
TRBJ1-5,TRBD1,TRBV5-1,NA,TGCGCCAGCAGCTTGGATCCCTGGACAGGGCAGAATAGCAATCAGCCCCAGCATTTT,CASSLDPWTGQNSNQPQHF
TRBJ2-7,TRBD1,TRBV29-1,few,TGCAGCGTTGAAGGGACAGGGTCTTACTACGAGCAGTACTTC,CSVEGTGSYYEQYF
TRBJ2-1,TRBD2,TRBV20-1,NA,TGCAGTGCTAGGGCAGCTAGCCGGGGGGGGTTCAGTGAGCAGTTCTTC,CSARAASRGGFSEQFF
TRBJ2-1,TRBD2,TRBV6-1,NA,TGTGCCAGCAGTGAGCGGCTAGCGGGACTCGACAATGAGCAGTTCTTC,CASSERLAGLDNEQFF
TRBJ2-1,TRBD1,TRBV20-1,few,TGCAGTGCTCATCCGGGACAGGGAGGTGAGCAGTTCTTC,CSAHPGQGGEQFF
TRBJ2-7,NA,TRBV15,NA,TGTGCCACCAGCAGAGATTGGGTTCTAAACGAGCAGTACTTC,CATSRDWVLNEQYF
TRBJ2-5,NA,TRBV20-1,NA,TGCAGTGCTTGGGGTTCAGGGATTCAAGAGACCCAGTACTTC,CSAWGSGIQETQYF
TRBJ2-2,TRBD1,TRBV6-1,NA,TGTGCCAGCAGCCCAGACAGGGCGAGGACCGGGGAGCTGTTTTTT,CASSPDRARTGELFF
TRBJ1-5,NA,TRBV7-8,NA,TGTGCCAGCAGCTTACGGCCTGACTTGGACGCGATTAATCAGCCCCAGCATTTT,CASSLRPDLDAINQPQHF
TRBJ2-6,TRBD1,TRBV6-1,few,TGTGCCAGCAGTGATCGGGGACAGGGGTTCTCTGGGGCCAACGTCCTGACTTTC,CASSDRGQGFSGANVLTF
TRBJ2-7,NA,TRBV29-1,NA,TGCAGCGTTGTGTTGAGGTCCTACGAGCAGTACTTC,CSVVLRSYEQYF
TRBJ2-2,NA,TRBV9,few,TGTGCCAGCAGCGTAGGAGGGGCTAACACCGGGGAGCTGTTTTTT,CASSVGGANTGELFF
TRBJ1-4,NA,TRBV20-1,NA,TGCAGTGCTAGCCGGGCCTTTAATGAAAAACTGTTTTTT,CSASRAFNEKLFF
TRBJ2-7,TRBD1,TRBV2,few,TGTGCCAGTCTCCCAGGACAGGGGACCTACGAGCAGTACTTC,CASLPGQGTYEQYF
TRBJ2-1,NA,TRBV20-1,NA,TGCAGTGCTAGCTATGAGCAGTTCTTC,CSASYEQFF
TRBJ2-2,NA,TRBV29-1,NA,TGCAGCGTTGTAGGCACAAACACCGGGGAGCTGTTTTTT,CSVVGTNTGELFF
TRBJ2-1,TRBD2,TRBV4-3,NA,TGCGCCAGCAGCCCACCTAGCGGGAGGGCCGACTACAATGAGCAGTTCTTC,CASSPPSGRADYNEQFF
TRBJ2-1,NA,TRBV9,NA,TGTGCCAGCAGCGTAGGTCTAGAGGCCTACAATGAGCAGTTCTTC,CASSVGLEAYNEQFF
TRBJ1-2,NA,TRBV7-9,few,TGTGCCAGCAGCTTATTGGGGGACTATGGCTACACCTTC,CASSLLGDYGYTF
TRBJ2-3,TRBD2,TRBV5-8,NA,TGTGCCAGCCCCTGGGCGGGAGGGCCTGGAGATACGCAGTATTTT,CASPWAGGPGDTQYF
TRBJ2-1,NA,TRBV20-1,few,TGCAGTGCTAGAGATATGGACTACCCCTCGGGCAATGAGCAGTTCTTC,CSARDMDYPSGNEQFF
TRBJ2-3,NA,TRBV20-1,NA,TGCAGTGCTAGGAATCTTTATAACACAGATACGCAGTATTTT,CSARNLYNTDTQYF
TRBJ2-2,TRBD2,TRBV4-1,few,TGCGCCAGCAGCCAAGGGGGCCTAGCGGGGATGAACACCGGGGAGCTGTTTTTT,CASSQGGLAGMNTGELFF
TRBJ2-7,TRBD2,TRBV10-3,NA,TGTGCCATCAGTGTTCGTGGCGGGAGGGGGTCTTACGAGCAGTACTTC,CAISVRGGRGSYEQYF
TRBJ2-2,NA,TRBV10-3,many,TGTGCCATCAGGTCAGTGACGACCGCGAACACCGGGGAGCTGTTTTTT,CAIRSVTTANTGELFF
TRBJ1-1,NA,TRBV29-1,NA,TGCAGCGTCCGGGTAATGGACACTGAAGCTTTCTTT,CSVRVMDTEAFF
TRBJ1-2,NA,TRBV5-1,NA,TGCGCCAGCAGCTTGTTGCCCAGCCTGGGCTACACCTTC,CASSLLPSLGYTF
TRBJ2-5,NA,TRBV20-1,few,TGCAGTGCTAGAGATCGGGGGATTCCGGAGACCCAGTACTTC,CSARDRGIPETQYF
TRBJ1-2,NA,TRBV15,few,TGTGCCACCAGCAGAGTGAACTATGGCTACACCTTC,CATSRVNYGYTF
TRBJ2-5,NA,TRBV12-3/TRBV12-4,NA,TGTGCCAGCATCTCCGAATCTGTACAAGAGACCCAGTACTTC,CASISESVQETQYF
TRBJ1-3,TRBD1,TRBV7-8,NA,TGTGCCAGCAGCTTGCGGGACAGGGGACTAAACACCATATATTTT,CASSLRDRGLNTIYF
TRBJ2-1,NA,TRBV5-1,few,TGCGCCAGCAGCTTTACCCCGGGTGAGCAGTTCTTC,CASSFTPGEQFF
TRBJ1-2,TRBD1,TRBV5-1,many,TGCGCCAGCAGCTTGCAGGGGGCCGACTATGGCTACACCTTC,CASSLQGADYGYTF
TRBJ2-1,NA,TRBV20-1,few,TGCAGTGCTTTAGCGTTTAGCTCCTACAATGAGCAGTTCTTC,CSALAFSSYNEQFF
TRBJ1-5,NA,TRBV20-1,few,TGCAGTGCTAGGGGGGGGACGGACAATCAGCCCCAGCATTTT,CSARGGTDNQPQHF
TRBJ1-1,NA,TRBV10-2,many,TGCGCCAGCAGCCCAACGAACACTGAAGCTTTCTTT,CASSPTNTEAFF
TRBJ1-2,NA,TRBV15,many,TGTGCCACCAGCAGAGGAGGGGCAAATAACTATGGCTACACCTTC,CATSRGGANNYGYTF